These T cell receptor beta chains were read from a single sample in a study of cytotoxic CD8 clonotypes in ibrutinib-treated CLL. Method: immunoSEQ multiplex PCR; TCRdb's copy keeps in-frame clones and lacks some. The sample has 30,000 to 40,000 clones, 49% seen once; the top ten hold approximately 17%. Sequencing was performed on PBMCs, taken before ibrutinib treatment. These receptor sequences come from a human donor with chronic lymphocytic leukemia. CDR3s include the opening cysteine and the closing phenylalanine or tryptophan. Each record gives: V gene, J gene, CDR3 protein.

>TRBV7-7|TRBJ2-5
CASSSQPPTGNQETQYF
>TRBV4-1|TRBJ1-2
CASSPSDRLKVHGYTF
>TRBV7-2|TRBJ1-2
CASSLGGNYGYTF
>TRBV21-1|TRBJ1-2
CASSDFSSDYGYTF
>TRBV30|TRBJ1-4
CAWTTNEKLFF
>TRBV2|TRBJ1-5
CASRPQGSNQPQHF
>TRBV27|TRBJ2-1
CASSLPDTSAQFF
>TRBV11-3|TRBJ2-3
CASSYTGTSVDTQYF
>TRBV5-1|TRBJ2-1
CASFPSSSYNEQFF
>TRBV19|TRBJ2-6
CASSLQGAGANVLTF
>TRBV28|TRBJ1-5
CASSLGQGHQPQHF
>TRBV28|TRBJ1-5
CASSPSRQGGQPQHF
>TRBV27|TRBJ1-3
CASRLTGVSSGNTIYF
>TRBV7-6|TRBJ2-3
CASSLAPWGTDTQYF
>TRBV19|TRBJ1-2
CASKSRDRGQGYTF
>TRBV6-5|TRBJ2-7
CASSFPRATYEQYF
>TRBV7-2|TRBJ2-1
CASSSPQFRGRKFF
>TRBV5-1|TRBJ1-2
CASSGLPGHLQEDPKGYTF
>TRBV29-1|TRBJ1-1
CSVGQGSSTEAFF
>TRBV4-1|TRBJ2-4
CASSQMGGIQNIQYF
>TRBV6-5|TRBJ2-7
CASSPGRGSREQYF
>TRBV27|TRBJ1-2
CASRTRGQGDINYGYTF